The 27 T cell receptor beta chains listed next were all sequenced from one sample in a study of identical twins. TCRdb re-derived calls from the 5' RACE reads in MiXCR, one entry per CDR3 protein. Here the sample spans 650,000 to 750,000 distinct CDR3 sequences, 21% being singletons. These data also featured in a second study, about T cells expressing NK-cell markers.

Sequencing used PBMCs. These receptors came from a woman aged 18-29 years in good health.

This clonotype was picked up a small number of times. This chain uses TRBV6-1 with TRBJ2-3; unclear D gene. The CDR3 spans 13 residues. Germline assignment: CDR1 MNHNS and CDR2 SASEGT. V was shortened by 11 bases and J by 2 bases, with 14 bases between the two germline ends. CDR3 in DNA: TGTGCCGGCCGTCGACTTCACACAGATACGCAGTATTTT. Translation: CAGRRLHTDTQYF.

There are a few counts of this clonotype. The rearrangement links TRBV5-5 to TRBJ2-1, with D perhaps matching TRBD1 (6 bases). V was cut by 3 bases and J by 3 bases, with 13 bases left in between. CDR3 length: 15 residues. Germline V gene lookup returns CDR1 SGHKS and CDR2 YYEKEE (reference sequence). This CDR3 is CASSSEQGYYNEQFF. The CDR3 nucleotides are TGTGCCAGCAGCTCCGAACAGGGATACTACAATGAGCAGTTCTTC.

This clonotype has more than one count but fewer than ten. CDR3 DNA: TGTGCCAGCAGTTACGGGCACGGCTCCTACGAGCAGTACTTC. Amino acid sequence: CASSYGHGSYEQYF. The J gene is TRBJ2-7, the V gene TRBV6-5; D is unresolved. Per germline, CDR1 MNHEY and CDR2 SVGAGI. V was trimmed by 2 bases and J by 0 bases, leaving 8 bases between them. CDR3 length: 14 amino acids.

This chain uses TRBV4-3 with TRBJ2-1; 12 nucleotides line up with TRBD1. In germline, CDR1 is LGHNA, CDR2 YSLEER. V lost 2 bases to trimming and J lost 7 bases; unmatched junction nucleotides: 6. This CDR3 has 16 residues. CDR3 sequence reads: CASSQQGQGADNEQFF. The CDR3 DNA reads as TGCGCCAGCAGCCAACAGGGACAGGGGGCTGATAATGAGCAGTTCTTC.

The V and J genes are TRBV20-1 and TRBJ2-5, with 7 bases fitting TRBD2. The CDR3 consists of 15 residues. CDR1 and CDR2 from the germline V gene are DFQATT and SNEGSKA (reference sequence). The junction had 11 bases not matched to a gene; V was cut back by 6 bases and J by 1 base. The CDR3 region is CSAGSVLATQETQYF. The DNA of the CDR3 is TGCAGTGCCGGTAGCGTACTAGCGACCCAAGAGACCCAGTACTTC.

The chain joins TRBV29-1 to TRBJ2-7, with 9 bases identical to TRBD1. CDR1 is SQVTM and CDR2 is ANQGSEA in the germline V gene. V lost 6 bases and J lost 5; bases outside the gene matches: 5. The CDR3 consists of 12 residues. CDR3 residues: CSVARDRDEQYF. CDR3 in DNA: TGCAGCGTCGCGCGGGACAGGGACGAGCAGTACTTC.

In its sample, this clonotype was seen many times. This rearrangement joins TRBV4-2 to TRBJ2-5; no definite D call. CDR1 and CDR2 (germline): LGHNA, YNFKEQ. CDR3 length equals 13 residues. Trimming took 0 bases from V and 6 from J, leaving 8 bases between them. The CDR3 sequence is CASSQDPDKTQYF. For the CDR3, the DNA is TGTGCCAGCAGCCAAGATCCAGATAAGACCCAGTACTTC.

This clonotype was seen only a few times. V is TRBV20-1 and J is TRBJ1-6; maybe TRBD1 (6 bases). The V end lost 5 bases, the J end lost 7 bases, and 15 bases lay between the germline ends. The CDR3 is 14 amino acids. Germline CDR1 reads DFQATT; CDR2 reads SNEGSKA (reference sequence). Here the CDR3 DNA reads TGCAGTGCTCACTCCGGACAGCCAAATTCACCCCTCCACTTT. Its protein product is CSAHSGQPNSPLHF.

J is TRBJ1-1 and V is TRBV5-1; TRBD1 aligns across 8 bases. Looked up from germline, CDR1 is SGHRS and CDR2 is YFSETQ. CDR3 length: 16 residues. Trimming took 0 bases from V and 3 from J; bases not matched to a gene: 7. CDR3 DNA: TGCGCCAGCAGCTTGGGGACAGGGAGTCTGGACACTGAAGCTTTCTTT. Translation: CASSLGTGSLDTEAFF.

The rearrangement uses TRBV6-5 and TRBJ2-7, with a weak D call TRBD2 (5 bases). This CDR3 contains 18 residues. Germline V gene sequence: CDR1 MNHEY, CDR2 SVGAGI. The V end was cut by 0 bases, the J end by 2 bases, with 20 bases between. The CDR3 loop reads CASSYSRLLATLTYEQYF. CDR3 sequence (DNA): TGTGCCAGCAGTTACTCGCGACTTCTAGCTACACTTACCTACGAGCAGTACTTC.

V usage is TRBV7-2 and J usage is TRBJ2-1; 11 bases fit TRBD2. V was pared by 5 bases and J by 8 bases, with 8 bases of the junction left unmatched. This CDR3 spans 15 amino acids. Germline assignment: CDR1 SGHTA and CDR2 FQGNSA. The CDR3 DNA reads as TGTGCCAGCAGCAAGACTAGCGGGAAATTCTATGAGCAGTTCTTC. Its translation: CASSKTSGKFYEQFF.

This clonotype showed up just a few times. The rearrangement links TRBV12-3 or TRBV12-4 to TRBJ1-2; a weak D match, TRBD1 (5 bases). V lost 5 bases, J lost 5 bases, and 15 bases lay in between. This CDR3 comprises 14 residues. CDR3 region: CASSLGTRTYGYTF. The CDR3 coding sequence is TGTGCCAGCAGTCTCGGGACGCGGACTTATGGCTACACCTTC.

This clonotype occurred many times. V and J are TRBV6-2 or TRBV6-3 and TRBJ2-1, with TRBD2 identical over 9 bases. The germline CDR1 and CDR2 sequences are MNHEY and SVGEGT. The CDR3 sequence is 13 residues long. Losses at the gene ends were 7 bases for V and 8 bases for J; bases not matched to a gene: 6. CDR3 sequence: CASKDSGSYEQFF. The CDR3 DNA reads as TGTGCCAGCAAAGATAGCGGGAGCTATGAGCAGTTCTTC.

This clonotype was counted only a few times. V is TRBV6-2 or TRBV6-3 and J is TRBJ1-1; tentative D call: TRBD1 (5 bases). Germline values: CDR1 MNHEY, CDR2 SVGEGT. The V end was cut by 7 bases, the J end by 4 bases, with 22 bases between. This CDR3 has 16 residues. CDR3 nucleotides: TGTGCCAGCACTCGAGAAAAACAGGCCTGGGGCACTGAAGCTTTCTTT. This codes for CASTREKQAWGTEAFF.

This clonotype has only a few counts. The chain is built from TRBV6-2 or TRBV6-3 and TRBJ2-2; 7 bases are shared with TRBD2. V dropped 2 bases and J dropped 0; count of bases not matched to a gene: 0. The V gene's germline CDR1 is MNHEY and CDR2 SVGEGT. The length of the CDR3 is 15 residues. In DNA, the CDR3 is TGTGCCAGCAGTTACGCGGGGGCGAACACCGGGGAGCTGTTTTTT. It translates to CASSYAGANTGELFF.

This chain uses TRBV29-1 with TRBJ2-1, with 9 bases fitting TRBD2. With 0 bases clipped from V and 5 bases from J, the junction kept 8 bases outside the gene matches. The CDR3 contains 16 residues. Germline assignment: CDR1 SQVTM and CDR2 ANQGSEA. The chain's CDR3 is CSVEDRGGRVNNEQFF. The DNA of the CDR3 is TGCAGCGTTGAAGATCGGGGCGGGAGGGTTAACAATGAGCAGTTCTTC.

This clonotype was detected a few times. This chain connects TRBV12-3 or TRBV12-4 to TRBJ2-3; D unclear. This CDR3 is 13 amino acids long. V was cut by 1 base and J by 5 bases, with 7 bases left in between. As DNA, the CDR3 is TGTGCCAGCAGTTTAGTAGGGATAGATACGCAGTATTTT. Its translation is CASSLVGIDTQYF.

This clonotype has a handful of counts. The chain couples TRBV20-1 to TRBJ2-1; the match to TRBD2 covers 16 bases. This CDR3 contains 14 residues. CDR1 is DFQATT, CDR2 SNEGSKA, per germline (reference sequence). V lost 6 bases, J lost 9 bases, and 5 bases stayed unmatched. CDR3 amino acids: CSAGTSGGAFEQFF. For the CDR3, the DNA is TGCAGTGCGGGGACTAGCGGGGGGGCCTTTGAGCAGTTCTTC.

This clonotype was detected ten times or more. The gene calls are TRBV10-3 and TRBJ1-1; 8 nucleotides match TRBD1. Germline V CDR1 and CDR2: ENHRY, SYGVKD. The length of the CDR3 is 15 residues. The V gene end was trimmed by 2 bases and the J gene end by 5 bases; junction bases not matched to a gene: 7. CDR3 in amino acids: CAISEAGQGITEAFF. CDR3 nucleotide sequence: TGTGCCATCAGTGAGGCCGGACAGGGAATTACTGAAGCTTTCTTT.

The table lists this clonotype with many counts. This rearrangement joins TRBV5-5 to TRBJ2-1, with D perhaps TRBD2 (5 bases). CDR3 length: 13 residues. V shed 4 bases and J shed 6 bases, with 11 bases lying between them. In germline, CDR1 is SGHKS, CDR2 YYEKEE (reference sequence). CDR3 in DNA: TGTGCCAGCAGCGGAGGACCCTCCAATGAGCAGTTCTTC. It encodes CASSGGPSNEQFF. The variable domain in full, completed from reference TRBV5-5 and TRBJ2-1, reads DAGVTQSPTHLIKTRGQQVTLRCSPISGHKSVSWYQQVLGQGPQFIFQYYEKEERGRGNFPDRFSARQFPNYSSELNVNALLLGDSALYLCASSGGPSNEQFFGPGTRLTVL.

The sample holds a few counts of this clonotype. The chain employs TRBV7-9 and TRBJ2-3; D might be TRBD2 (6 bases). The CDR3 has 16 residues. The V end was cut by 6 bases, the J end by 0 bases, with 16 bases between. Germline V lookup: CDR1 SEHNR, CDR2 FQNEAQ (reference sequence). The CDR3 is CASRFGRGTSTDTQYF. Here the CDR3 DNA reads TGTGCCAGCAGGTTCGGGCGGGGTACTAGCACAGATACGCAGTATTTT.

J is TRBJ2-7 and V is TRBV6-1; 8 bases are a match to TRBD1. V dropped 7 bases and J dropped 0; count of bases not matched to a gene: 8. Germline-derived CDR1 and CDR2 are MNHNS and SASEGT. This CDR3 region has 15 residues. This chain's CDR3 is CASNRDRSSSYEQYF. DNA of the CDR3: TGTGCCAGCAATCGGGACAGGTCGAGCTCCTACGAGCAGTACTTC.

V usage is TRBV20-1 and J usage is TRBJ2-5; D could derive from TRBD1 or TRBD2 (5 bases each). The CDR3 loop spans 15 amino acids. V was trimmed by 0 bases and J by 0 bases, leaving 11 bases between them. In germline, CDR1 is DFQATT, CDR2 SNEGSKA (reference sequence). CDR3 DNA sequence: TGCAGTGCTAGAGATCCCACGGGGCACCAAGAGACCCAGTACTTC. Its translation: CSARDPTGHQETQYF.

The CDR3, as DNA: TGTGCCAGCAGCTTAGCCCTCCGAGCAGATACGCAGTATTTT. This encodes CASSLALRADTQYF. The chain is built from TRBV7-2 and TRBJ2-3; D uncertain. Germline V CDR1 and CDR2: SGHTA, FQGNSA. With 0 bases removed from V and 4 bases from J, the gap between germline ends came to 8 bases. This CDR3 is built from 14 residues.

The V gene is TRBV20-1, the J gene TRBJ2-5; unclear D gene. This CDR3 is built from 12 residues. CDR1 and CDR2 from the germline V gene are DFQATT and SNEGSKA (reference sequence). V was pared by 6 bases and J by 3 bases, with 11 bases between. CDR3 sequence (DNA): TGCAGTGCCCTAAAACGAGAAGAGACCCAGTACTTC. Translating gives CSALKREETQYF.

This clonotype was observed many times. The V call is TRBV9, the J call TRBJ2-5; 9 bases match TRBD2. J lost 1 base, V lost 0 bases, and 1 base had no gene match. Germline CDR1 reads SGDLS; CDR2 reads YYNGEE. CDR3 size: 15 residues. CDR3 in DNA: TGTGCCAGCAGCGTAGTTAGCGGGGGCCAAGAGACCCAGTACTTC. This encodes CASSVVSGGQETQYF.

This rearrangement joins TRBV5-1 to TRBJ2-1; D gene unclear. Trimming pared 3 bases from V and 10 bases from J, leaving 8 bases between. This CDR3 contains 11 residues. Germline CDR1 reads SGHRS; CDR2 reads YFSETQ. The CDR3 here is CASSSTREQFF. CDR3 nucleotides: TGCGCCAGCAGCTCGACTCGGGAGCAGTTCTTC.